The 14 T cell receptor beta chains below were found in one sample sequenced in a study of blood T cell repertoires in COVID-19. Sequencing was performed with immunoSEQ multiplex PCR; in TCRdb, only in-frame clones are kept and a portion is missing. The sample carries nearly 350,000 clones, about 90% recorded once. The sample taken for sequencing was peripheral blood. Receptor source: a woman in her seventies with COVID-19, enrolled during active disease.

The DNA for the CDR3 is TGTGCCAGCAGCCAAGGGACTAGCGTCACCCAGTACTTC. Amino acid sequence: CASSQGTSVTQYF. The rearrangement links TRBV3-1 (or the pseudogene TRBV3-2) to TRBJ2-5, with 9 nucleotides matching TRBD2. In germline, CDR1 is LGHDT, CDR2 YNNKEL (reference sequence). The V segment lost 1 base and the J segment 8 bases; nucleotides outside the gene matches: 2. This CDR3 has 13 amino acids.

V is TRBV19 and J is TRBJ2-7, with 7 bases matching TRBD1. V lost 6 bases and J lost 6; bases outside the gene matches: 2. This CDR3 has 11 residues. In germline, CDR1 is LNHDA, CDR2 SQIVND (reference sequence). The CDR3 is CASRRGREQYF. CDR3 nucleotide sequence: TGTGCCAGTAGGAGGGGGCGCGAGCAGTACTTC.

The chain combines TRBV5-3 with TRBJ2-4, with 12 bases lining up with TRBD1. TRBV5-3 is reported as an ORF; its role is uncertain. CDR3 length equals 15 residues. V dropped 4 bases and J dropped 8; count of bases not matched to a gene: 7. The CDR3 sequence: CARSRGTGGRYIQYF. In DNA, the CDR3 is TGTGCCAGAAGCAGGGGGACAGGGGGCAGGTACATTCAGTACTTC.

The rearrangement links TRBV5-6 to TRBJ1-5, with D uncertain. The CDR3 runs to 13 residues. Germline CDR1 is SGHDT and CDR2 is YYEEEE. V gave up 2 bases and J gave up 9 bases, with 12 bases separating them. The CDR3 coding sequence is TGTGCCAGCAGCTTAGGAGGGTCGTGGCCCCAGCATTTT. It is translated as CASSLGGSWPQHF. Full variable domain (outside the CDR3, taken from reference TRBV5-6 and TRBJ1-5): DAGVTQSPTHLIKTRGQQVTLRCSPKSGHDTVSWYQQALGQGPQFIFQYYEEEERQRGNFPDRFSGHQFPNYSSELNVNALLLGDSALYLCASSLGGSWPQHFGDGTRLSIL.

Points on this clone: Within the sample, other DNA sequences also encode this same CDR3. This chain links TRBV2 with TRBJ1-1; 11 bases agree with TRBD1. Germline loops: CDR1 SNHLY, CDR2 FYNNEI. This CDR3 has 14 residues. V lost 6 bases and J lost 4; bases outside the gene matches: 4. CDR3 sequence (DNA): TGTGCCAGCAGCGGACAGGGGGCGAGCACTGAAGCTTTCTTT. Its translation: CASSGQGASTEAFF.

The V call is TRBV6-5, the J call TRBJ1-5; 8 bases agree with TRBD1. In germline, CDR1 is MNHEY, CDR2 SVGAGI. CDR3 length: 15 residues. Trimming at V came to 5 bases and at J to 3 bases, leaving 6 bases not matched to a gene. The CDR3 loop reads CASSPTGEFNQPQHF. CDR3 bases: TGTGCCAGCAGTCCGACAGGGGAGTTCAATCAGCCCCAGCATTTT.

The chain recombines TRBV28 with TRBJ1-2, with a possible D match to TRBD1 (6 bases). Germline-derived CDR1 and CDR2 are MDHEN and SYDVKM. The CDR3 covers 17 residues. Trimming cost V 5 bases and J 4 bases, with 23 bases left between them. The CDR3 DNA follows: TGTGCCAGCAGTCCAACGCAAACAGGGTTCCCGTCCTATGGCTACACCTTC. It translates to CASSPTQTGFPSYGYTF.

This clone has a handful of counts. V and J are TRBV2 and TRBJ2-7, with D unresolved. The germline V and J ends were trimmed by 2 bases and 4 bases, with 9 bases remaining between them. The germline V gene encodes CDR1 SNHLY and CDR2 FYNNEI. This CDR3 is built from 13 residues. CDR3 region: CASSEMFRYEQYF. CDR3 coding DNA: TGTGCCAGCAGTGAAATGTTTCGGTACGAGCAGTACTTC.

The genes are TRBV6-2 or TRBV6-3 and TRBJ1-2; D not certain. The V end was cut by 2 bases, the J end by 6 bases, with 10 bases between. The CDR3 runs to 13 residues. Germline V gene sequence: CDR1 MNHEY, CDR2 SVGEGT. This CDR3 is CASSYDGMNGYTF. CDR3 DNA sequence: TGTGCCAGCAGTTACGACGGGATGAATGGCTACACCTTC.

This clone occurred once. CDR3: CASTLSPRGGYTF. The CDR3 coding sequence is TGTGCCAGCACCCTCTCCCCGCGCGGGGGCTACACCTTC. The rearrangement uses TRBV7-9 and TRBJ1-2, with D unresolved. The V gene lost 7 bases and the J gene lost 8 bases, with 17 bases spanning the gap. There are 13 residues in the CDR3. Germline loops: CDR1 SEHNR, CDR2 FQNEAQ (reference sequence).

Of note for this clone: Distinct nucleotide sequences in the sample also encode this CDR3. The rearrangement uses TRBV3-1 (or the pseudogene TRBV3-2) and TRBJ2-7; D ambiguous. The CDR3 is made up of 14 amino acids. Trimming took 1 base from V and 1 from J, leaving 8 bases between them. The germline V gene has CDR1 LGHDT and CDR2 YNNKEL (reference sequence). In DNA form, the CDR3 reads TGTGCCAGCAGCCAAGGCGAATTTTCCTACGAGCAGTACTTC. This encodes CASSQGEFSYEQYF.

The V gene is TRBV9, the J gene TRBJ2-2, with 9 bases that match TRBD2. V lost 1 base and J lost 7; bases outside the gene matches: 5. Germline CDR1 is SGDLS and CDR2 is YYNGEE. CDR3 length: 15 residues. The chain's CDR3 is CASSVTAAGGGELFF. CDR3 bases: TGTGCCAGCAGCGTAACTGCAGCGGGAGGCGGGGAGCTGTTTTTT.

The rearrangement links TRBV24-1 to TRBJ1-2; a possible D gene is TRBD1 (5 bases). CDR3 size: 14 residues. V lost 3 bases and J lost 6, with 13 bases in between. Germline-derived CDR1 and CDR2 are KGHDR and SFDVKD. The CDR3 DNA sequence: TGTGCCACCAGTGATGCCCGGGGGGAGCATGGCTACACCTTC. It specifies CATSDARGEHGYTF.

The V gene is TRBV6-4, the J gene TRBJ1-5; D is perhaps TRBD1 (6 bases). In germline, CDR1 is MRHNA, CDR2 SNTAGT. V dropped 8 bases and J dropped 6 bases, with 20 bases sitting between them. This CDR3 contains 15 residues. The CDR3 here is CASGTQGFHPQPQHF. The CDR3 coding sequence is TGTGCCAGCGGGACCCAGGGGTTCCACCCTCAGCCCCAGCATTTT.